This T cell receptor beta chain stems from a study of regulatory T cells in long-lasting Graves disease. This clonotype was recorded at least ten times. What it recognizes is unknown. The V and J ends lost 7 bases and 0 bases respectively, with 9 bases between them. This CDR3 is 13 amino acids long. The germline V gene has CDR1 SQVTM and CDR2 ANQGSEA. Findings of the study overall: Persistent disease exhibited a predilection for TRBV28, TRBJ1-2 and TRBJ2-5. Accuracy may have been reduced by the small sample size. The study found lower TCR diversity in persistent Graves' patients than in newly diagnosed ones.

Time point of the sample: newly diagnosed GD, antithyroid drugs for less than 3 months. PBMC RNA served as the TCR library source. Diagnosing Graves' disease relied on the American Thyroid Association guidelines. With iRepertoire HTBI primers and Arm-PCR of CDR3 regions, TCR beta libraries were built. TCRdb used MiXCR to reprocess the multiplex PCR reads, holding one entry per CDR3 protein. The sample carries approximately 300,000 distinct CDR3 sequences, more than 15% recorded once. The sample consisted of peripheral blood mononuclear cells (PBMCs), taken at new diagnosis, from a patient treated with antithyroid drugs. The source of this sequence is a female donor with Graves disease. The chain carries TRBV29-1 and TRBJ2-2, with D maybe TRBD1 (6 bases). The CDR3 DNA reads TGCAGCGGACAGGACGCGAACACCGGGGAGCTGTTTTTT. This codes for CSGQDANTGELFF.